Listed below are T cell receptor beta chains from one sample, sequenced in a study of cytomegalovirus exposure and HLA in healthy donors. Some clones are missing from TCRdb's copy, which holds only in-frame ones; the method was immunoSEQ multiplex PCR. The repertoire has more than 150,000 clones, roughly 77% of them found once; the top ten carry 2.5%. Sequencing was performed on PBMCs. Receptor source: a woman aged 25 to 45 in good health and CMV-seropositive. The CDR3 runs from the conserved cysteine through the conserved F or W. D genes are given only for firm matches. Some rows mark clone size as missing; the rest say once, few, many or name a class of expanded clone.

DNA: TGTGCCAGCAGCCAGACCCGGAATTCAGCGGGACTCACTGAAGCTTTCTTT
CDR3: CASSQTRNSAGLTEAFF
J: TRBJ1-1
D: NA
size: NA
V: TRBV7-8

DNA: TGTGCCAGCAGTCCACGGACTAGCGGGGAGACCCAGTACTTC
CDR3: CASSPRTSGETQYF
J: TRBJ2-5
D: TRBD2
size: NA
V: TRBV2

DNA: TGTGCCAGCAGCCCGCCACAGGGGGCTCCTGCAAGCGAGCAGTTCTTC
CDR3: CASSPPQGAPASEQFF
J: TRBJ2-1
D: TRBD1
size: NA
V: TRBV9

DNA: TGTGCCAGCAGCCCCCGGGGACTAGTGGACAGGAATACGCAGTATTTT
CDR3: CASSPRGLVDRNTQYF
J: TRBJ2-3
D: NA
size: NA
V: TRBV7-2

DNA: TGTGCCAGCAGCTCGGACAGGATAAATTGGGCTTTCTTT
CDR3: CASSSDRINWAFF
J: TRBJ1-1
D: TRBD1
size: NA
V: TRBV7-2

DNA: TGTGCCAGCAGTGATAGAGACAGGGGGAGAGGAAACACCATATATTTT
CDR3: CASSDRDRGRGNTIYF
J: TRBJ1-3
D: TRBD1
size: NA
V: TRBV6-1

DNA: TGCGCCAGCAGCGGGGACCCAGGGGGCGGCTACACCTTC
CDR3: CASSGDPGGGYTF
J: TRBJ1-2
D: TRBD1
size: NA
V: TRBV5-1

DNA: TGCGCCAGCAGCTTGAGGGCGGGGGGGCCAGATACGCAGTATTTT
CDR3: CASSLRAGGPDTQYF
J: TRBJ2-3
D: TRBD2
size: few
V: TRBV5-1

DNA: TGTGCCAGCAGCCCCCCCCCAGGGACAGCCTCCTACGAGCAGTACTTC
CDR3: CASSPPPGTASYEQYF
J: TRBJ2-7
D: TRBD1
size: NA
V: TRBV7-9

DNA: TGCAGCGTTGAGGTAGCGGGGGCCACCTACGAGCAGTACTTC
CDR3: CSVEVAGATYEQYF
J: TRBJ2-7
D: TRBD2
size: NA
V: TRBV29-1

DNA: TGTGCCAGCAGTGGCAGGGTCAATCAGCCCCAGCATTTT
CDR3: CASSGRVNQPQHF
J: TRBJ1-5
D: NA
size: NA
V: TRBV2

DNA: TGTGCCAGCAGTTTAACAGGGGGTCACGAGCAGTACTTC
CDR3: CASSLTGGHEQYF
J: TRBJ2-7
D: TRBD1
size: NA
V: TRBV28

DNA: TGTGCCAGCAGCCACTTAGCGGGGGGGGTCCAAGAGACCCAGTACTTC
CDR3: CASSHLAGGVQETQYF
J: TRBJ2-5
D: TRBD2
size: NA
V: TRBV14

DNA: TGTGCCAGCTCACCGCTTCGGTACCCGGGGTGGGGTTTCAATGAGCAGTTCTTC
CDR3: CASSPLRYPGWGFNEQFF
J: TRBJ2-1
D: NA
size: NA
V: TRBV18

DNA: TGTGCCAGCAGTTTACCTGGGACTAGCGGGGCCCGCACAGATACGCAGTATTTT
CDR3: CASSLPGTSGARTDTQYF
J: TRBJ2-3
D: TRBD2
size: NA
V: TRBV28

DNA: TGTGCCAGCAGCCCAAATCGCGACAGGAACACTGAAGCTTTCTTT
CDR3: CASSPNRDRNTEAFF
J: TRBJ1-1
D: NA
size: NA
V: TRBV14

DNA: TGTGCCAGCAGTTACGCTCCCGGGACAATGGGAAACACCATATATTTT
CDR3: CASSYAPGTMGNTIYF
J: TRBJ1-3
D: NA
size: NA
V: TRBV28

DNA: TGCGCCAGCAGCTCCACGCGGGGGGCAGGGAGCAATGAGCAGTTCTTC
CDR3: CASSSTRGAGSNEQFF
J: TRBJ2-1
D: TRBD2
size: once
V: TRBV5-1